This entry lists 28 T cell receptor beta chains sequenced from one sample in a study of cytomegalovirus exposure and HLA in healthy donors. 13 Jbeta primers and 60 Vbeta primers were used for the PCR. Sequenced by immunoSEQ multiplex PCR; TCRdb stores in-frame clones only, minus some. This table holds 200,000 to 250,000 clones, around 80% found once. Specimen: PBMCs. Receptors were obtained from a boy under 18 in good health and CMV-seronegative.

CDR3 DNA: TGTGCCAGCAGCGTGGGGTGGGGCGGGGGGGTTACAGATACGCAGTATTTT. It yields the protein CASSVGWGGGVTDTQYF. The chain carries TRBV9 and TRBJ2-3; 9 bases are a match to TRBD2. Germline V gene sequence: CDR1 SGDLS, CDR2 YYNGEE. The CDR3 is made up of 17 amino acids. V was pared by 2 bases and J by 3 bases, with 10 bases of the junction left unmatched.

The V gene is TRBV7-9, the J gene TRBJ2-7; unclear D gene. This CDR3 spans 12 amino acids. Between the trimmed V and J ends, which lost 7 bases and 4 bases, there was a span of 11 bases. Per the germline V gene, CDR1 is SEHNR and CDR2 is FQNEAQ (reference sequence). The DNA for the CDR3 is TGTGCCAGCAACAGCCAGGATTACGAGCAGTACTTC. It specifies CASNSQDYEQYF.

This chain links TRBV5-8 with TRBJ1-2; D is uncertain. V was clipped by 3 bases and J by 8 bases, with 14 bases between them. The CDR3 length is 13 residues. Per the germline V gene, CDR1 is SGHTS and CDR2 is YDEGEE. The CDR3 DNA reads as TGTGCCAGCAGCTGGGCGGAGGGAGGCGGCTACACCTTC. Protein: CASSWAEGGGYTF.

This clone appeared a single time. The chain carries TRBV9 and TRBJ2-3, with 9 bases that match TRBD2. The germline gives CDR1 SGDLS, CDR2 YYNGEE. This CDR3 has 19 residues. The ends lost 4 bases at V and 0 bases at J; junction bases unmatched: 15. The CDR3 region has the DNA TGTGCCAGCAGCCCCCGTTTGACTAGCGGTTACCATAGCACAGATACGCAGTATTTT. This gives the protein CASSPRLTSGYHSTDTQYF.

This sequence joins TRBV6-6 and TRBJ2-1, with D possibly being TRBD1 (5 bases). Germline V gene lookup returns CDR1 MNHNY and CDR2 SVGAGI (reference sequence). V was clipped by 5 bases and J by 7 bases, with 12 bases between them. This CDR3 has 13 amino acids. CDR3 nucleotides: TGTGCCAGCAGTCTTTTGCCAGGGAATGAGCAGTTCTTC. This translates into CASSLLPGNEQFF.

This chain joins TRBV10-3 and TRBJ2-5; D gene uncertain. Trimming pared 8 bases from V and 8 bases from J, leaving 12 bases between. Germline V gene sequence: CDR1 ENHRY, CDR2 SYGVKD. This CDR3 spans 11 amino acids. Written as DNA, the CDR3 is TGTGCCATCGGCGGATTGGAAACCCAGTACTTC. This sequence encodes CAIGGLETQYF.

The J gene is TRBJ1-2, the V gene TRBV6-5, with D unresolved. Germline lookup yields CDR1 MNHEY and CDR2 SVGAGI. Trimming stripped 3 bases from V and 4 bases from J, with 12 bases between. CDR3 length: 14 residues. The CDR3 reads CASSYGPLIYGYTF. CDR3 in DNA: TGTGCCAGCAGTTATGGCCCGCTTATCTATGGCTACACCTTC.

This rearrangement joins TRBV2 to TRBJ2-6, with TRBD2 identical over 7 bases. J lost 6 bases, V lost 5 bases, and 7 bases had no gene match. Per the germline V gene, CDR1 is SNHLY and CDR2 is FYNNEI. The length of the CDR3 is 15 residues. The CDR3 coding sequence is TGTGCCAGCAGTCAGAGCGGGACCCCGGCCAACGTCCTGACTTTC. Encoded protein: CASSQSGTPANVLTF.

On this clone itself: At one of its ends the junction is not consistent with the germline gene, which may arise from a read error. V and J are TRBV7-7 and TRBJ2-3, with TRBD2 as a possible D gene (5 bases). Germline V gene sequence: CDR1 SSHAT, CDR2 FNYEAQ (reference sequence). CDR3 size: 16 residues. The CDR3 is CASSLLGAAGTDTQYF. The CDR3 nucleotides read TGTGCTAGCAGCTTACTAGGAGCTGCTGGCACAGATACGCAGTATTTT.

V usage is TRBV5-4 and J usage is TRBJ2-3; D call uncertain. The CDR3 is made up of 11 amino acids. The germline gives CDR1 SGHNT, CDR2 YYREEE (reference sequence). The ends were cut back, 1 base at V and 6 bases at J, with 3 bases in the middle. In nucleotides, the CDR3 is TGTGCCAGCAGCTTGTCTGATACGCAGTATTTT. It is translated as CASSLSDTQYF.

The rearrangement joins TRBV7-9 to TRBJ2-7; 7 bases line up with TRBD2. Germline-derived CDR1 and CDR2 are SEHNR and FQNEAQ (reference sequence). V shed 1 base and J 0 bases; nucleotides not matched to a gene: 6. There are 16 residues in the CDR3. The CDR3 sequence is CASSLGLAENSYEQYF. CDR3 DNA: TGTGCCAGCAGCTTAGGGCTAGCGGAGAACTCCTACGAGCAGTACTTC.

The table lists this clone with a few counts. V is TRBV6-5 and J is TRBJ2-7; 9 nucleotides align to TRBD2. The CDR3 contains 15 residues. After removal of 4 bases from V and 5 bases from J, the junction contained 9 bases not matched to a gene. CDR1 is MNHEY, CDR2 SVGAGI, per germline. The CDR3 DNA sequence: TGTGCCAGCAGTTTCCTTAGCGGGAGAAGCGACGAGCAGTACTTC. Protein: CASSFLSGRSDEQYF.

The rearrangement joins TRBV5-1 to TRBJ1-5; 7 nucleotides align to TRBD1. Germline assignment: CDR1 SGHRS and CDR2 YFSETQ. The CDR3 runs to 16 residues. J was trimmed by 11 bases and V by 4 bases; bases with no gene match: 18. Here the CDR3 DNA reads TGCGCCAGCAGCCTCGATATACAGGGGACCCATATGACCCAGCATTTT. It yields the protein CASSLDIQGTHMTQHF.

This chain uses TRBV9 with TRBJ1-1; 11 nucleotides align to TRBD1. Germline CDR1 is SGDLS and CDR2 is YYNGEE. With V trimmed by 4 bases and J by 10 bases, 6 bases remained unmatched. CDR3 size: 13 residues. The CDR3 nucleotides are TGTGCCAGCAGCCTCGGACAGGGGGCCCGAGCTTTCTTT. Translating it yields CASSLGQGARAFF.

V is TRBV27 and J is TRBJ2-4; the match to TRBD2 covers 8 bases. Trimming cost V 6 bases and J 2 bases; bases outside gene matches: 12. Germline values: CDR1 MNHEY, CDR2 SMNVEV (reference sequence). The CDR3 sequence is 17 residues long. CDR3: CASSPLGLGFTKNIQYF. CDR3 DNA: TGTGCCAGCAGCCCCCTGGGACTAGGTTTTACCAAAAACATTCAGTACTTC.

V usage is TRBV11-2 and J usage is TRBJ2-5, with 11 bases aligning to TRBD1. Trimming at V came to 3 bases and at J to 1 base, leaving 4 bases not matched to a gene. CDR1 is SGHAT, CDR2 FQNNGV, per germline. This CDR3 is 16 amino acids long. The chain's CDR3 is CASSFGTGGIQETQYF. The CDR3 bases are TGTGCCAGCAGCTTCGGGACAGGGGGGATCCAAGAGACCCAGTACTTC.

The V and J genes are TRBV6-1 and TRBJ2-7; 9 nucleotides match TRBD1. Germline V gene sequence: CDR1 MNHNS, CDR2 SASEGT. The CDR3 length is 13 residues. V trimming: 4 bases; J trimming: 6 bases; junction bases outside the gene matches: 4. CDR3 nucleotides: TGTGCCAGCAGTGGGACAGGGGACCTCGAGCAGTACTTC. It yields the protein CASSGTGDLEQYF.

This chain's CDR3 is CASSYYPGVREKLFF. The CDR3 DNA reads as TGTGCCAGCAGTTACTACCCAGGGGTGAGGGAAAAACTGTTTTTT. The chain uses TRBV6-6 and TRBJ1-4, with D maybe TRBD1 (6 bases). Trimming left V 1 base short and J 8 bases short, with 14 bases between. Germline CDR1 MNHNY, CDR2 SVGAGI (reference sequence). There are 15 residues in the CDR3.

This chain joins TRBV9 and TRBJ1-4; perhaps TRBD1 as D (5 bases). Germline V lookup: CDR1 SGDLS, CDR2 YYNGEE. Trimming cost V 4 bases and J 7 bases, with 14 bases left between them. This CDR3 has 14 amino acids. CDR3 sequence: CASSHQGGPEKLFF. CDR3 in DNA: TGTGCCAGCAGCCACCAGGGAGGCCCTGAAAAACTGTTTTTT.

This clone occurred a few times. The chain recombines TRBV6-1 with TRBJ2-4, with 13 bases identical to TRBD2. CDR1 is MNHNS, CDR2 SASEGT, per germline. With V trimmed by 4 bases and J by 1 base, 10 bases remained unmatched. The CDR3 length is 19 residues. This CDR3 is CASSGGLAGEALAKNIQYF. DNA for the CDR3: TGTGCCAGCAGTGGAGGACTAGCGGGAGAAGCATTGGCCAAAAACATTCAGTACTTC.

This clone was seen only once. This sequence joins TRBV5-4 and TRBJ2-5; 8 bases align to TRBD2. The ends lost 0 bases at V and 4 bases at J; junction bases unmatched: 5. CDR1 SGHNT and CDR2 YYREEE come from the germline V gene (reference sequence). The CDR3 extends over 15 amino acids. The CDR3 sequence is CASSLEAGARETQYF. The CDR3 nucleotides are TGTGCCAGCAGCTTGGAAGCGGGAGCTCGAGAGACCCAGTACTTC.

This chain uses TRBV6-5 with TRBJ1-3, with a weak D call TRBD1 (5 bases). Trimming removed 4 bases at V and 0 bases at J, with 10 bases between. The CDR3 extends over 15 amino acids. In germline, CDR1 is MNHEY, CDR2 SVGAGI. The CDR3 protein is CASSSPGGSGNTIYF. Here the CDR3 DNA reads TGTGCCAGCAGTTCCCCGGGGGGCTCTGGAAACACCATATATTTT.

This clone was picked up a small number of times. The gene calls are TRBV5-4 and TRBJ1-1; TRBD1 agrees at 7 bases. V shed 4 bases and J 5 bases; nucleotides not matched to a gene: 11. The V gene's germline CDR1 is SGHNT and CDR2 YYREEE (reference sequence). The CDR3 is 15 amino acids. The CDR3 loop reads CASSHNTRGPTEAFF. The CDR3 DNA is TGTGCCAGCAGCCATAACACAAGGGGGCCGACTGAAGCTTTCTTT.

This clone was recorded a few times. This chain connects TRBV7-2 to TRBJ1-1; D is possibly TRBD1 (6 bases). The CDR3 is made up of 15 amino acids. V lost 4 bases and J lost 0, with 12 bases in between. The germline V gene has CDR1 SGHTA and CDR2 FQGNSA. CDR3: CASSSRGGVNTEAFF. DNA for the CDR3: TGTGCCAGCAGCTCAAGGGGGGGAGTGAACACTGAAGCTTTCTTT.

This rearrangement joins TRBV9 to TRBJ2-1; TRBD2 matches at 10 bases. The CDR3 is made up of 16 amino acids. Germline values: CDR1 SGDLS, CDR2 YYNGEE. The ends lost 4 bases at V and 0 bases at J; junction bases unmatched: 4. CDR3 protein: CASSRTSGSSYNEQFF. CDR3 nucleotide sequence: TGTGCCAGCAGCAGGACTAGCGGAAGCTCCTACAATGAGCAGTTCTTC.

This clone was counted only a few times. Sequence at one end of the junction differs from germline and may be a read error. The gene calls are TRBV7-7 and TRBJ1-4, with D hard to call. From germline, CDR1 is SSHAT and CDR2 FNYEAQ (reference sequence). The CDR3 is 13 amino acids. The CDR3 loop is CASSLGAREKLFF. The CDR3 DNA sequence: TGTGCTAGCAGCTTAGGCGCGCGCGAAAAACTGTTTTTT.

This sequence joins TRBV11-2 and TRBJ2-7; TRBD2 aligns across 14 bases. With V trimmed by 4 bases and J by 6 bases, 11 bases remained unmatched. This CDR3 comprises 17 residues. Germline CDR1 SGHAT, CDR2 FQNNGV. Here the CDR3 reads CASSSGLAGAQPCEQYF. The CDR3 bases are TGTGCCAGCAGCTCGGGACTAGCGGGGGCCCAACCCTGCGAGCAGTACTTC. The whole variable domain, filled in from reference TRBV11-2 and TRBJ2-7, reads EAGVAQSPRYKIIEKRQSVAFWCNPISGHATLYWYQQILGQGPKLLIQFQNNGVVDDSQLPKDRFSAERLKGVDSTLKIQPAKLEDSAVYLCASSSGLAGAQPCEQYFGPGTRLTVT.

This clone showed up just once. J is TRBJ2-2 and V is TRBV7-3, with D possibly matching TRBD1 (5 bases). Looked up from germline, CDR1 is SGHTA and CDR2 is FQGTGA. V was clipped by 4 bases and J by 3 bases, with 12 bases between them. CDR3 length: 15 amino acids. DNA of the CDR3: TGTGCCAGCAGCTCCCGGGCAGGGTACACCGGGGAGCTGTTTTTT. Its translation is CASSSRAGYTGELFF.